This T cell receptor (beta chain) was profiled in a study of blood T cell repertoires in COVID-19. About the study: PBMCs, B-cell-depleted T cells, or T cells provided the cDNA or gDNA that made up the material.

Per the original data handling: Amplification from reference gene primers served as the basis for estimated nucleated cell counts. The assay was immunoSEQ multiplex PCR, and TCRdb's table has in-frame clones only and misses some. D and trimming were read from the DNA, whereas the V and J calls and clone size are those reported in that table. Of under 200,000 clones detected, about 85% appear once; the ten largest clones hold about 22%. V was clipped by 4 bases and J by 1 base; unmatched bases: 6. CDR3 length: 16 amino acids. In germline, CDR1 is SGHNT, CDR2 YYREEE (reference sequence). The source is a man aged 55 to 70 with active or convalescent COVID-19. This sequence joins TRBV5-4 and TRBJ2-2; TRBD1 agrees at 8 bases. The material sequenced was peripheral blood. CDR3 in DNA: TGTGCCAGCAGCCTAACCGGGACAGGGAACACCGGGGAGCTGTTTTTT. Translation: CASSLTGTGNTGELFF.